Given below is one T cell receptor (beta chain) in context. One junction end disagrees with the germline gene, perhaps due to a read error. Time point specified: persistent/refractory GD, antithyroid drugs over 5 years with positive TRAb. PBMCs provided the RNA from which the TCR library was made. Construction of the TCR beta libraries employed iRepertoire HTBI primers in conjunction with Arm-PCR of CDR3 regions. Original analysis: Samples revealed fewer than 65 TRBV and over twelve TRBJ segments. MiXCR, applied by TCRdb to the multiplex PCR reads, yields one record per CDR3 protein. TCRdb's processing, not the study's, gives the V and J calls here. The sample includes 500,000 to 800,000 distinct CDR3 sequences, 25% to 35% of them seen just once. The data are from a study of regulatory T cells in long-lasting Graves disease. In germline, CDR1 is SGHKS, CDR2 YYEKEE (reference sequence). The CDR3 is made up of 15 amino acids.

Sample: peripheral blood mononuclear cells (PBMCs), taken when the disease was refractory, from a patient treated with antithyroid drugs. The chain is built from TRBV5-5 and TRBJ2-4, with D possibly matching TRBD1 (5 bases). This sequence was found in a female donor with Graves disease. The CDR3 region has the DNA TGTGCCAGCAGCCGCAGGGATTTAGCCAAAAACACTCAGTACTTC. Translation gives CASSRRDLAKNTQYF.